The rows below give T cell receptor beta chains drawn from one sample of a study of blood T cell repertoires in COVID-19. Generated by immunoSEQ multiplex PCR, the TCRdb table keeps only in-frame clones and is missing some. The sample contains a few hundred thousand clones, approximately 84% of which appear only once. The sequenced sample was PBMCs or T cells enriched from blood (not recorded which). Receptors were obtained from a man aged 30 to 39 who had recovered from COVID-19. CDR3s include the opening cysteine and the closing phenylalanine or tryptophan. D genes are given only for firm matches. The size field is filled for only some rows; it gives once, few, many or a size class.

V gene	clone size	J gene	D gene	CDR3 DNA	CDR3 protein
TRBV18	-	TRBJ2-5	-	TGTGCCAGCTCACCGGACCGCGGGAAAAAAGAGACCCAGTACTTC	CASSPDRGKKETQYF
TRBV4-1	-	TRBJ2-5	-	TGCGCCAGCAGCCGAGGGTATCAAGAGACCCAGTACTTC	CASSRGYQETQYF
TRBV5-6	-	TRBJ2-2	-	TGTGCCAGCAGCAGTAGCATCGGGACTTATCCCGGGGAGCTGTTTTTT	CASSSSIGTYPGELFF
TRBV25-1	-	TRBJ2-7	TRBD1	TGTGCCAGCAGGGGGACAGGGTTCTACGAGCAGTACTTC	CASRGTGFYEQYF
TRBV5-1	-	TRBJ2-3	-	TGCGCCAGCGAGGCCGACAGTCCAGATACGCAGTATTTT	CASEADSPDTQYF
TRBV4-1	-	TRBJ1-5	-	TGCGCCAGCAGCCAAGAGGGAGGAGGGTATCAGCCCCAGCATTTT	CASSQEGGGYQPQHF
TRBV11-2	-	TRBJ1-4	-	TGTGCCAGCAGCGACCGAAGGGGCTCCCGAAAACTGTTTTTT	CASSDRRGSRKLFF
TRBV10-2	-	TRBJ1-1	-	TGCGCCAGCCAAGACATGAACACTGAAGCTTTCTTT	CASQDMNTEAFF
TRBV24-1	few	TRBJ1-4	-	TGTGCCACCAGTGTTCGCGGTGGGGAAAAACTGTTTTTT	CATSVRGGEKLFF
TRBV11-1	-	TRBJ2-1	-	TGTGCCAGCAGCTTCAAGAGCGAGCAGTTCTTC	CASSFKSEQFF
TRBV28	-	TRBJ2-2	-	TGTGCCAGCAGTTTATACCCAGGAACGAACACCGGGGAGCTGTTTTTT	CASSLYPGTNTGELFF
TRBV3-1/TRBV3-2	-	TRBJ2-6	-	TGTGCCAGCAGCCAAGCCGGCTCTGGGGCCAACGTCCTGACTTTC	CASSQAGSGANVLTF
TRBV9	-	TRBJ2-7	TRBD1	TGTGCCAGCAGCGCCGGGACAGCAGTCTACGAGCAGTACTTC	CASSAGTAVYEQYF
TRBV2	-	TRBJ2-7	-	TGTGCCAGCACCCCTCGTTTAGGGGCGCCTTCCTACGAGCAGTACTTC	CASTPRLGAPSYEQYF
TRBV28	-	TRBJ2-5	TRBD2	TGTGCCAGCAGTTTAGAGGGGAGGGAGGAGACCCAGTACTTC	CASSLEGREETQYF
TRBV5-4	-	TRBJ1-3	-	TGTGCCAGCAGCTTCGACATCGCTGGAAACACCATATATTTT	CASSFDIAGNTIYF